The clone carrying this T cell receptor beta chain showed up just a few times. What it binds is unknown. Isolated RNA was reverse transcribed in full, so expressed TCRB transcripts were sequenced. Data came from immunoSEQ multiplex PCR; TCRdb stores just in-frame clones and leaves some out. The repertoire has more than 100,000 clones, 25% to 35% of them found once; the top ten carry around 0.5%. The data originate from a study of beta chain features in type 1 diabetes. Study summary: The examined sorted cells totaled 85 million to 120 million across samples.

Germline values: CDR1 SGHAT, CDR2 FQNNGV. This CDR3 region has 15 residues. Germline trimming cut 4 bases from V and 6 bases from J; bases unmatched to any gene: 10. Study outcomes and limitations: Healthy donors had naive, central memory and Treg TCRB repertoires that appeared less similar than those seen among patients. Patients with Type 1 diabetes showed moderately but significantly shorter TCRB CDR3s in all four CD4+ subsets.

The chain employs TRBV11-2 and TRBJ2-7, with 9 bases that match TRBD2. The TCR sequence derives from a woman aged 18-29 years with type 1 diabetes. The sample comprised central memory CD4+ T cells from blood. For the CDR3, the DNA is TGTGCCAGCAGCTCCCTAGCGGGGCTCCGTCGCGAGCAGTACTTC. It codes for CASSSLAGLRREQYF.